The present entry profiles one T cell receptor (beta chain) with its context. The germline CDR1 and CDR2 sequences are SGHRS and YFSETQ. Trimming removed 0 bases from V and 7 bases from J, with 11 bases in between. CDR3 length: 15 amino acids. The data were taken from a study of T cells in tumors after PD-1 blockade. For the study at large: Some patients also took daily vismodegib 150 mg during anti-PD-1 treatment.

Clones were read by immunoSEQ multiplex PCR, and TCRdb kept only the in-frame ones, dropping some. The table includes tens of thousands of clones, approximately 78% detected once. Tumor or blood genomic DNA was sequenced, with inputs of about 616 ng to 6,500 ng. This sequence originates from a human donor with basal cell carcinoma. This specimen was PBMCs, taken before anti-PD-1 treatment. The chain couples TRBV5-1 to TRBJ1-6; D is undetermined. The CDR3 sequence: CASSLGQSQNSPLHF. Written as DNA, the CDR3 is TGCGCCAGCAGCTTGGGGCAGAGCCAGAATTCACCCCTCCACTTT.